The 9 T cell receptor beta chains below were found in one sample sequenced in a study of blood T cell repertoires in COVID-19 (dated by TCRdb to about 2020). Receptor amplification or capture employed the immunoSEQ multiplex PCR assay. This immuneACCESS table, as held by TCRdb, lists in-frame sequences with V and J called but not all clones. Of the missing ones, under half trace to an unresolved V gene in checked studies; the others have no known cause. Present in this sample are 150,000 to 200,000 clones, around nine tenths of which were seen just once. Of the sample, roughly 3.5% falls within the top ten clones. Sequences were obtained from peripheral blood. Receptor source: a man in his 70s with acute or convalescent COVID-19.

V is TRBV30 and J is TRBJ2-4, with 12 positions matching TRBD2. Germline lookup yields CDR1 GTSNPN and CDR2 SVGIG (reference sequence). The junction had 4 bases not matched to a gene; V was cut back by 2 bases and J by 5 bases. The CDR3 length is 15 residues. CDR3 in DNA: TGTGCCTGGAGTACCTCTAGCGGGGGGGAAAACATTCAGTACTTC. Amino acids: CAWSTSSGGENIQYF.

CDR3 sequence reads: CASSLVLRGGEPQHF. Here the CDR3 DNA reads TGTGCCAGCAGCTTAGTTCTACGGGGTGGGGAGCCCCAGCATTTT. The chain couples TRBV7-2 to TRBJ1-5, with D uncertain. The V and J ends lost 1 base and 8 bases respectively, with 15 bases between them. The CDR3 loop spans 15 amino acids. Germline-derived CDR1 and CDR2 are SGHTA and FQGNSA.

The DNA of the CDR3 is TGTGCCAGCCGGGACAGTGGGAACACTGAAGCTTTCTTT. Translated: CASRDSGNTEAFF. This chain joins TRBV6-5 and TRBJ1-1, with 7 bases matching TRBD1. The CDR3 is made up of 13 amino acids. Germline-derived CDR1 and CDR2 are MNHEY and SVGAGI. The V and J ends lost 8 bases and 1 base, in that order; junction bases with no gene match: 4.

This chain joins TRBV11-2 and TRBJ1-2; the D is unclear. V lost 5 bases and J lost 4, with 8 bases in between. The CDR3 runs 12 residues. CDR1 and CDR2 (germline): SGHAT, FQNNGV. The CDR3: CASSVGGYGYTF. CDR3 sequence (DNA): TGTGCCAGCAGCGTCGGTGGCTATGGCTACACCTTC.

This chain uses TRBV18 with TRBJ1-6, with D possibly being TRBD1 (5 bases). The CDR3 has 15 amino acids. V gave up 3 bases and J gave up 2 bases, with 8 bases separating them. Per the germline V gene, CDR1 is KGHSH and CDR2 is LQKENI. CDR3 loop: CASSPGTTYNSPLHF. CDR3 bases: TGTGCCAGCTCACCGGGGACTACCTATAATTCACCCCTCCACTTT.

V is TRBV6-6 and J is TRBJ2-1, with D maybe TRBD2 (5 bases). Germline-derived CDR1 and CDR2 are MNHNY and SVGAGI (reference sequence). This CDR3 region has 13 residues. With 8 bases removed from V and 7 bases from J, the gap between germline ends came to 15 bases. Here the CDR3 DNA reads TGTGCCAGCTGGGCGACCGCGGGTAATGAGCAGTTCTTC. Its protein product is CASWATAGNEQFF.

Only one count was recorded for this clone. The chain employs TRBV5-1 and TRBJ2-7; TRBD1 might be the D (6 bases). The germline V gene encodes CDR1 SGHRS and CDR2 YFSETQ. V gave up 0 bases and J gave up 5 bases, with 9 bases separating them. The CDR3 loop spans 13 amino acids. CDR3 protein: CASSLVGGDEQYF. CDR3 sequence (DNA): TGCGCCAGCAGCTTGGTTGGGGGCGACGAGCAGTACTTC.

The rearrangement links TRBV5-1 to TRBJ2-2, with 10 bases fitting TRBD2. CDR1 is SGHRS, CDR2 YFSETQ, per germline. Trimming cost V 4 bases and J 6 bases; bases outside gene matches: 6. The CDR3 has 15 amino acids. In DNA, the CDR3 is TGCGCCAGCAGCGTAGCGGGAGGAGCGGCCGGGGAGCTGTTTTTT. It codes for CASSVAGGAAGELFF.

CDR3 bases: TGCGCCAGCAGCCAAGAACGGGCCTACGAGCAGTACTTC. Translation gives CASSQERAYEQYF. The chain recombines TRBV5-1 with TRBJ2-7; D call uncertain. Germline V gives CDR1 SGHRS, CDR2 YFSETQ. The CDR3 is 13 residues long. The V gene lost 4 bases and the J gene lost 2 bases, with 10 bases spanning the gap.